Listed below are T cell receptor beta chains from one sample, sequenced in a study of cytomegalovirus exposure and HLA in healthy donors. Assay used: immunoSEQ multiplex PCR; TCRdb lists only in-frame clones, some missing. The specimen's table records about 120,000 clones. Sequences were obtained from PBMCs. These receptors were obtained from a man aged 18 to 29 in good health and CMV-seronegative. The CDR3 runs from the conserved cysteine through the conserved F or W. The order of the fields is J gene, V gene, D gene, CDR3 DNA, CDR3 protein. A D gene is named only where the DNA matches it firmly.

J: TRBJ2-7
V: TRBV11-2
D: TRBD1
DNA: TGTGCCAGCAGAAACTACGGGACAGGAGAATACGAGCAGTACTTC
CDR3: CASRNYGTGEYEQYF

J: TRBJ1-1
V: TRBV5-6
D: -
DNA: TGTGCCAGCAGCTTATTGAGAGGGCGGGTGATGAACACTGAAGCTTTCTTT
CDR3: CASSLLRGRVMNTEAFF

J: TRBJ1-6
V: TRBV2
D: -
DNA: TGTGCCAGCAACAGGGATAGCTCCTATAATTCACCCCTCCACTTT
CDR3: CASNRDSSYNSPLHF

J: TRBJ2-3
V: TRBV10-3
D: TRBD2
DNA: TGTGCCATCAGGACCTCTAGCGGGCCTACAGATACGCAGTATTTT
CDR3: CAIRTSSGPTDTQYF

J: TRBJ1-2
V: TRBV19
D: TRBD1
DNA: TGTGCCAGTACCCCACCGGGACAGGGGGGTTATGGCTACACCTTC
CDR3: CASTPPGQGGYGYTF

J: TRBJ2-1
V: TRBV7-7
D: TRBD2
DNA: TGTGCTAGCAGCTCGGGACTAGCGGGATGGAGCTCCTACAATGAGCAGTTCTTC
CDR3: CASSSGLAGWSSYNEQFF

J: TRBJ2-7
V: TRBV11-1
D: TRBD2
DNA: TGTGCCAGCAGCCTAGGGAGGGCACAAGAGCAGTACTTC
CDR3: CASSLGRAQEQYF

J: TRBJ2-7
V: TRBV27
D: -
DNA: TGTGCCAGCACCTCAGGGGGGCGGACCTCCTACGAGCAGTACTTC
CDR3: CASTSGGRTSYEQYF

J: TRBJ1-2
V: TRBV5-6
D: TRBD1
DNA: TGTGCCAGCAGCCCAACAGGGGCCCCCTATGGCTACACCTTC
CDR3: CASSPTGAPYGYTF

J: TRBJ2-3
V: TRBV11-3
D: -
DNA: TGTGCCAGCAGCATCGGGACTGCCACAGATACGCAGTATTTT
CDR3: CASSIGTATDTQYF

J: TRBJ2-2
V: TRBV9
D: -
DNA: TGTGCCAGCAGCGTACTAGACGCAACCGGGGAGTTGTTTTTT
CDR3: CASSVLDATGELFF

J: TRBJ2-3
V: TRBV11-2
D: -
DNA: TGTGCCAGCACCTCGGGGGTCGGGGATACGCAGTATTTT
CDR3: CASTSGVGDTQYF

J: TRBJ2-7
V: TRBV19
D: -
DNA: TGTGCCAGTAGTATTTTCAGGGCGGGACGCTACGAGCAGTACTTC
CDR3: CASSIFRAGRYEQYF

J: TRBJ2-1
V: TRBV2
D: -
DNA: TGTGCCAGCTATATGCACGACAGCAATGAGCAGTTCTTC
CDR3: CASYMHDSNEQFF

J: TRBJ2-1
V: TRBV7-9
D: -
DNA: TGTGCCAGCAGCTTTCTCCAAGGGGGTCCCATACTTTACAATGAGCAGTTCTTC
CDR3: CASSFLQGGPILYNEQFF

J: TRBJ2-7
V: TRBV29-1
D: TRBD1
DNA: TGCAGCGTTGAAGCCCCCCAGGGGACAGGGAACTCCTACGAGCAGTACTTC
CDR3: CSVEAPQGTGNSYEQYF

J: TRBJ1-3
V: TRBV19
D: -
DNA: TGTGCCAGTAGTGGTGCAATCCGGGGAAACACCATATATTTT
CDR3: CASSGAIRGNTIYF

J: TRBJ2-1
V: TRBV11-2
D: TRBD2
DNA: TGTGCCAGCAGCCCCCTCGGCGGGAGGGGATATGAGCAGTTCTTC
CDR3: CASSPLGGRGYEQFF

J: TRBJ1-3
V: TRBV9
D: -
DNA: TGTGCCAGCAGCGTTGGAGATGGCGGGGGAAACACCATATATTTT
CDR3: CASSVGDGGGNTIYF

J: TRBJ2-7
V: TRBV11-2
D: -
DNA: TGTGCCAGCAGCTTAGGGGGCAACGAGCAGTACTTC
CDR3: CASSLGGNEQYF

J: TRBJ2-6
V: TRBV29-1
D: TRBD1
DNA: TGCAGCGTTTTGACAGGGGCCCTCTCTGGGGCCAACGTCCTGACTTTC
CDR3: CSVLTGALSGANVLTF

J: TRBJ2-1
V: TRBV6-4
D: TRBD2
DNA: TGTGCCAGCAGCACTAGCGGGGAGAACAATGAGCAGTTCTTC
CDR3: CASSTSGENNEQFF

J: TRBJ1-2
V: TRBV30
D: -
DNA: TGTGCCTGGAGTGCTTCAGGATCTGGCTACACCTTC
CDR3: CAWSASGSGYTF

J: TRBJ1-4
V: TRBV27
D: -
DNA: TGTGCCAGCAGTTTAGGATTGGAGGGCGGGAGGACTAATGAAAAACTGTTTTTT
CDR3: CASSLGLEGGRTNEKLFF

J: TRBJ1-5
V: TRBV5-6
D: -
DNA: TGTGCCAGCAGCTTGGGCCGGGGGAATCAGCCCCAGCATTTT
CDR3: CASSLGRGNQPQHF

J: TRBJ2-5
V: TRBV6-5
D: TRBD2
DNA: TGTGCCAGCAGACGGACTAGCGGGGGAGGAGAGACCCAGTACTTC
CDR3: CASRRTSGGGETQYF

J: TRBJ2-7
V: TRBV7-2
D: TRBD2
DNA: TGTGCCAGCAGCTGGGGACTAGCACCCGAGCAGTACTTC
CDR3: CASSWGLAPEQYF

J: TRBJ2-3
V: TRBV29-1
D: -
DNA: TGCAGCGGTGGGGGCGGGAGCACAGATACGCAGTATTTT
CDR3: CSGGGGSTDTQYF

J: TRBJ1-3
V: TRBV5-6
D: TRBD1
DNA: TGTGCCAGCAGCCTCAGACAGGGGGGGAACACCATATATTTT
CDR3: CASSLRQGGNTIYF

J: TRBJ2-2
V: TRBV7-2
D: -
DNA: TGTGCCAGCAGCTTACGGGGTTCGCGGGCGCCTCGGGCCGGGGAGCTGTTTTTT
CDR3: CASSLRGSRAPRAGELFF

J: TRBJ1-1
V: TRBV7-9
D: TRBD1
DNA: TGTGCCAGCAGCTACTCGGACAGGGGTCTTGAAGCTTTCTTT
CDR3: CASSYSDRGLEAFF

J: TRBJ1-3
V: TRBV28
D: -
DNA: TGTGCCAGCAGTCCGAATGGGCAGGGTATCGCTGGAAACACCATATATTTT
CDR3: CASSPNGQGIAGNTIYF

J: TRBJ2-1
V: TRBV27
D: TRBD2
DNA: TGTGCCAGCAGTTTATTTCCCGGACTAGCAGACAATGAGCAGTTCTTC
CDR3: CASSLFPGLADNEQFF

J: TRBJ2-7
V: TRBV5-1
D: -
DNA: TGCGCCAGCAGCTTGTTGGCTAGTCCGGAGTACGAGCAGTACTTC
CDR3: CASSLLASPEYEQYF

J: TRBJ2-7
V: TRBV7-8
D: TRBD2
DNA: TGTGCCAGCAGCTTCCTAACCGGGACTAGCGGGAGCGCGTACGAGCAGTACTTC
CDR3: CASSFLTGTSGSAYEQYF

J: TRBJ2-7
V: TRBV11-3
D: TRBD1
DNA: TGTGCCAGCAGCTTGGGGGGAGGACAGGGCTACGAGCAGTACTTC
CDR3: CASSLGGGQGYEQYF

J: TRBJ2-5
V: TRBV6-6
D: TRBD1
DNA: TGTGCCAGCGGACCACAGGGGGCCAGGGAGACCCAGTACTTC
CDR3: CASGPQGARETQYF

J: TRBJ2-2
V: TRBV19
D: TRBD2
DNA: TGTGCCAGCAGAGAAAGGACTAGCGCGAACACCGGGGAGCTGTTTTTT
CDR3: CASRERTSANTGELFF

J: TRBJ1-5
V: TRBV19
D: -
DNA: TGTGCCAGTGCAATAGGAGCCCAGCCCCAGCATTTT
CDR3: CASAIGAQPQHF